Reported below is one T cell receptor (beta chain). The ends lost 4 bases at V and 2 bases at J; junction bases unmatched: 4. In germline, CDR1 is LGHNA, CDR2 YSLEER. The CDR3 sequence is 14 residues long. The sample belongs to a study of T cell changes during pregnancy in multiple sclerosis. This table comes from immunoSEQ multiplex PCR, and its TCRdb copy is limited to in-frame clones, with some not included. The repertoire holds about 36,000 clones, 92% seen once, with 0.43% in the top ten. Here the sequenced sample was CD4+ T cells from peripheral blood mononuclear cells, taken in the third trimester of pregnancy. The sequence came from a female donor in good health, enrolled as a control in a pregnancy study. This chain connects TRBV4-3 to TRBJ1-1, with 7 bases matching TRBD1. CDR3 protein: CASSLRDRNTEAFF. CDR3 in DNA: TGCGCCAGCAGCCTCCGGGACAGAAACACTGAAGCTTTCTTT.